The clone carrying this T cell receptor (beta chain) was picked up many times. The antigen remains undetermined. The data were obtained in a study of T-cell memory formation after mild COVID-19. As for the study in general: Most TCR clusters belonged to a single donor. Study findings and constraints: There were some responding clones in pre-infection memory, which suggested that cross-reactive memory had joined. The CD4+ clones that contracted clustered mainly within CM and EM, and the CD8+ clones concentrated in EMRA.

TCRdb re-called the 5' RACE reads through MiXCR, storing one row per CDR3 protein. The data hold tens of thousands of distinct CDR3 sequences, with around 10% observed a single time. The CDR3 is made up of 14 amino acids. The germline gives CDR1 MNHEY, CDR2 SVGEGT. The genes are TRBV6-2 or TRBV6-3 and TRBJ2-7; a weak D match, TRBD2 (6 bases). The sample comprised PBMCs or a T cell subset sorted from them (not recorded which). The sequence derives from a man aged 18 to 35 who had mild COVID-19 (a few samples of this study predate the infection). Cell type and time point are not known. CDR3 amino acids: CATVVPRRGGEQYV. CDR3 DNA sequence: TGTGCAACCGTAGTACCCAGGCGCGGAGGGGAGCAGTACGTC.